Each of the 8 T cell receptor beta chains below was sequenced from the same sample in a study of shared clonotypes between healthy human individuals. Terminally differentiated effector memory CD45RA+ cells were excluded from the naive CD8 cells, which were CD45RO-negative and positively selected for CCR7. TCRdb's copy holds only in-frame clones and misses some; the assay was immunoSEQ multiplex PCR. The data show nearly 2 million clones, around 96% seen once. The specimen was naive CD8+ T cells sorted from blood. Source of these receptors: a young man in good health.

The rearrangement links TRBV5-4 to TRBJ2-2; D remains unclear. The CDR3 runs 17 residues. Germline V gene sequence: CDR1 SGHNT, CDR2 YYREEE (reference sequence). V was clipped by 2 bases and J by 0 bases, with 14 bases between them. The CDR3 region is CASSFGPLISNTGELFF. The CDR3 DNA reads as TGTGCCAGCAGCTTCGGACCCCTCATCTCGAACACCGGGGAGCTGTTTTTT.

The chain recombines TRBV5-6 with TRBJ1-3; D is perhaps TRBD1 (6 bases). Trimming took off 4 bases at V and 0 bases at J, with 11 bases between the two ends. The CDR3 is 15 residues long. Looked up from germline, CDR1 is SGHDT and CDR2 is YYEEEE. The CDR3 loop reads CASSGGGDSGNTIYF. DNA of the CDR3: TGTGCCAGCAGCGGGGGCGGGGACTCTGGAAACACCATATATTTT.

This chain joins TRBV13 and TRBJ2-7, with 7 bases matching TRBD2. The CDR3 sequence is 16 residues long. CDR1 and CDR2 from the germline V gene are PRHDT and FYEKMQ (reference sequence). J lost 1 base, V lost 3 bases, and 9 bases had no gene match. The CDR3 sequence: CASSLASGVLSYEQYF. The CDR3 DNA follows: TGTGCCAGCAGCTTGGCGAGCGGGGTCCTGTCCTACGAGCAGTACTTC.

The chain links TRBV6-1 to TRBJ1-2; D is unclear. The germline V and J ends were trimmed by 0 bases and 8 bases, with 13 bases remaining between them. CDR3 length: 14 residues. Germline CDR1 is MNHNS and CDR2 is SASEGT. Here the CDR3 reads CASSEAEGGGGYTF. The CDR3 DNA is TGTGCCAGCAGTGAAGCGGAGGGAGGTGGCGGCTACACCTTC.

The chain uses TRBV7-2 and TRBJ2-7; 10 nucleotides line up with TRBD2. Germline lookup yields CDR1 SGHTA and CDR2 FQGNSA. The trim removed 2 bases at V and 3 bases at J, leaving 4 bases unmatched. The CDR3 totals 15 residues. The CDR3 sequence is CASSLYGTSVYEQYF. DNA of the CDR3: TGTGCCAGCAGCTTATATGGGACTAGCGTCTACGAGCAGTACTTC.

For this clone: In the same sample, other DNA sequences code for this CDR3. The genes are TRBV5-8 and TRBJ2-7; D uncertain. The germline V and J ends were trimmed by 4 bases and 4 bases, with 9 bases remaining between them. Germline-derived CDR1 and CDR2 are SGHTS and YDEGEE. The CDR3 contains 12 residues. The CDR3 is CASSLGTYEQYF. DNA of the CDR3: TGTGCCAGCAGCCTTGGCACTTACGAGCAGTACTTC.

The chain combines TRBV20-1 with TRBJ2-7; the D gene is possibly TRBD1 (5 bases). CDR1 is DFQATT and CDR2 is SNEGSKA in the germline V gene (reference sequence). V was shortened by 6 bases and J by 4 bases, with 10 bases between the two germline ends. This CDR3 region has 11 residues. Written as DNA, the CDR3 is TGCAGTGCCCTGACAGATTACGAGCAGTACTTC. Amino acids: CSALTDYEQYF.

This clone appeared once. The chain carries TRBV13 and TRBJ2-3, with no clear D. Trimming took off 1 base at V and 0 bases at J, with 5 bases between the two ends. The CDR3 is made up of 14 amino acids. CDR1 and CDR2 from the germline V gene are PRHDT and FYEKMQ (reference sequence). The chain's CDR3 is CASSLVGSTDTQYF. CDR3 bases: TGTGCCAGCAGCTTAGTCGGGAGCACAGATACGCAGTATTTT.